The 8 T cell receptor beta chains in this list originate from one sample, sequenced in a study of blood T cell repertoires in COVID-19. Sequenced by immunoSEQ multiplex PCR; TCRdb stores in-frame clones only, minus some. The repertoire holds 150,000 or so clones, around 85% seen once, with 11% in the top ten. The specimen was peripheral blood. The source of these receptors is a man between 60 and 70 years old with active or convalescent COVID-19.

With regard to this clone: One end of the junction does not line up with germline, which may come from a read error. V gene TRBV7-7 combines with J gene TRBJ2-3; 12 positions agree with TRBD1. The CDR3 covers 15 residues. CDR1 is SSHAT and CDR2 is FNYEAQ in the germline V gene (reference sequence). The CDR3 region has the DNA TGTGCTAGCAGGTCGGGACAGGGGGCCTCAGATACGCAGTATTTT. Its protein product is CASRSGQGASDTQYF.

V and J are TRBV9 and TRBJ1-4; TRBD1 aligns across 7 bases. V trimming: 0 bases; J trimming: 4 bases; junction bases outside the gene matches: 6. This CDR3 has 16 amino acids. Germline CDR1 reads SGDLS; CDR2 reads YYNGEE. The CDR3 region is CASSVGAGTVNEKLFF. As DNA, the CDR3 is TGTGCCAGCAGCGTAGGGGCCGGGACAGTTAATGAAAAACTGTTTTTT.

The chain is built from TRBV5-5 and TRBJ2-7; D gene unclear. The CDR3 extends over 15 amino acids. Germline lookup yields CDR1 SGHKS and CDR2 YYEKEE (reference sequence). V lost 2 bases and J lost 3, with 15 bases in between. This CDR3 is CASSLSAGTNYEQYF. CDR3 nucleotides: TGTGCCAGCAGCTTATCCGCAGGCACAAACTACGAGCAGTACTTC.

This clone has a handful of counts. This sequence joins TRBV2 and TRBJ1-5; D possibly corresponds to TRBD1 (6 bases). Trimming left V 4 bases short and J 2 bases short, with 21 bases between. CDR1 and CDR2 from the germline V gene are SNHLY and FYNNEI. The CDR3 covers 18 residues. The CDR3 loop reads CASSVSQRMDRGNQPQHF. The CDR3 region has the DNA TGTGCCAGCAGTGTGTCCCAACGAATGGACAGAGGCAATCAGCCCCAGCATTTT.

The chain carries TRBV7-2 and TRBJ2-7; 7 nucleotides match TRBD1. CDR1 and CDR2 (germline): SGHTA, FQGNSA. This CDR3 has 16 amino acids. Trimming took 1 base from V and 7 from J; bases not matched to a gene: 13. This chain's CDR3 is CASSLGGQALFSEQYF. The CDR3 bases are TGTGCCAGCAGCTTAGGAGGACAGGCGCTATTTTCTGAGCAGTACTTC.

This chain uses TRBV2 with TRBJ2-5; a possible D gene is TRBD1 (6 bases). Germline CDR1 and CDR2: SNHLY and FYNNEI. The CDR3 contains 15 residues. V was clipped by 4 bases and J by 5 bases, with 17 bases between them. This chain's CDR3 is CASSAGQGNWETQYF. The CDR3 region has the DNA TGTGCCAGCAGTGCGGGTCAGGGGAATTGGGAGACCCAGTACTTC.

V is TRBV19 and J is TRBJ1-1; TRBD1 matches at 7 bases. J was trimmed by 0 bases and V by 7 bases; bases with no gene match: 14. This CDR3 is built from 17 residues. The germline gives CDR1 LNHDA, CDR2 SQIVND (reference sequence). The CDR3 here is CASNPQGRFIMNTEAFF. DNA of the CDR3: TGTGCCAGTAACCCACAGGGGAGGTTCATAATGAACACTGAAGCTTTCTTT.

This chain links TRBV27 with TRBJ2-1, with a possible D match to TRBD2 (6 bases). CDR1 and CDR2 (germline): MNHEY, SMNVEV (reference sequence). V was pared by 3 bases and J by 0 bases, with 9 bases between. The CDR3 has 15 residues. CDR3 in amino acids: CASSFGGSSYNEQFF. In DNA, the CDR3 is TGTGCCAGCAGTTTTGGGGGGAGCTCCTACAATGAGCAGTTCTTC.